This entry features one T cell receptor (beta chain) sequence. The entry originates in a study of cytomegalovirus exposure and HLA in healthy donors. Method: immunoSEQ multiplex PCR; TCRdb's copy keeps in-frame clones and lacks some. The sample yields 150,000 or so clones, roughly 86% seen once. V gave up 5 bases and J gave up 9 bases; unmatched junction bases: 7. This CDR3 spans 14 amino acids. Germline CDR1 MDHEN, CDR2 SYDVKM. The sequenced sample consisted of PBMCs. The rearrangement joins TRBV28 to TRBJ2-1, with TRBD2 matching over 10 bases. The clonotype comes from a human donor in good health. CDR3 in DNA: TGTGCCAGCAGTAGCGGGAGGGACCTCAGTGAGCAGTTCTTC. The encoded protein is CASSSGRDLSEQFF.